This record concerns one TCR beta chain sequence. This specimen belongs to a study of blood T cell repertoires in COVID-19. Across the study: Sources were T cells, B-cell-depleted T cells, or PBMCs; the material itself was cDNA or gDNA.

Authors' analysis steps: Estimates of nucleated cell counts were drawn from the amplification of reference gene primers. Assay used: immunoSEQ multiplex PCR; TCRdb lists only in-frame clones, some missing. For V, J and clone size, that table is used; D and trimming come from the DNA. Altogether tens of thousands of clones are present, more than 70% being singletons, with the ten largest covering 5% to 6.5%. The CDR3 length is 15 residues. V gave up 6 bases and J gave up 3 bases; unmatched junction bases: 6. CDR1 is MRHNA, CDR2 SNTAGT, per germline. The chain uses TRBV6-4 and TRBJ2-2, with 8 bases matching TRBD1. Sequences were obtained from peripheral blood. This TCR was sampled from a man aged 50-60 years with active COVID-19. This CDR3 is CASSLGTGHTGELFF. The DNA for the CDR3 is TGTGCCAGCAGCCTCGGGACAGGCCACACCGGGGAGCTGTTTTTT.